The subject of this entry is one T cell receptor (beta chain). Profiling relied on immunoSEQ multiplex PCR, and the TCRdb table lists in-frame clones only, not all of them. This table has roughly 170,000 clones, approximately 90% appearing once. This sample is drawn from a study of T cell responses to AZD1222 COVID-19 vaccine. Germline V CDR1 and CDR2: SGHNT, YENEEA. CDR3 size: 15 residues. V was cut by 7 bases and J by 15 bases, with 28 bases left in between. This TCR derives from an adult in good health. Here the sequenced sample was peripheral blood, taken on day 0 of AZD1222 vaccination. The genes are TRBV11-3 and TRBJ2-1, with D perhaps matching TRBD1 or TRBD2 (5 bases each). The DNA for the CDR3 is TGTGCCAGCACCCTAAGCCAGGGAAGTGGGACGCGTACGTTCTTC. It codes for CASTLSQGSGTRTFF.